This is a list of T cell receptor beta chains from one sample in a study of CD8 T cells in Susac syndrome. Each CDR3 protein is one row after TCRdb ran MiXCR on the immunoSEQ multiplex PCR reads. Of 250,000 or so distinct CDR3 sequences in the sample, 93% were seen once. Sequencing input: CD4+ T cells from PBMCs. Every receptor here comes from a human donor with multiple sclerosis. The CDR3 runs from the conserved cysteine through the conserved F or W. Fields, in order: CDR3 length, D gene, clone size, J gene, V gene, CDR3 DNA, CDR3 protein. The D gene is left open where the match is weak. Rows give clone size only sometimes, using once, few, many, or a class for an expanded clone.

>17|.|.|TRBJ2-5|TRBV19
TGTGCCAGTAGTATAGGTGCAGGACACACAACGGGAGAGACCCAGTACTTC
CASSIGAGHTTGETQYF
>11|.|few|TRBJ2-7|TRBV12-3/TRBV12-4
TGTGCCAGCAGTTTCCTCGGCGAGCAGTACTTC
CASSFLGEQYF
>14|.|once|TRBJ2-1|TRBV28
TGTGCCAGCAGTTACGGACAGTCCTACAATGAGCAGTTCTTC
CASSYGQSYNEQFF
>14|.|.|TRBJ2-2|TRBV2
TGTGCCTGGGGGCTAGCGGTAAACACCGGGGAGCTGTTTTTT
CAWGLAVNTGELFF
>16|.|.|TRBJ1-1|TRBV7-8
TGTGCCAGCAGCTTAGCGAGTAAGGGGATGAACACTGAAGCTTTCTTT
CASSLASKGMNTEAFF
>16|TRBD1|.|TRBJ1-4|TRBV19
TGTGCCAGTAGTATGAACAGGGGTGCAACTAATGAAAAACTGTTTTTT
CASSMNRGATNEKLFF
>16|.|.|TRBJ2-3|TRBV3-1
TGTGCCAGCAGCCAAGACCCGGGGGCAAGCACAGATACGCAGTATTTT
CASSQDPGASTDTQYF
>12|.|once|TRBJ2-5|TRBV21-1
TGTGCCAGCAGCAAAGAATGGGTGACCCAGTACTTC
CASSKEWVTQYF
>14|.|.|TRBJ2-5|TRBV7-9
TGTGCCAGCAGCTTAGGGCAGAATTCGGAGACCCAGTACTTC
CASSLGQNSETQYF
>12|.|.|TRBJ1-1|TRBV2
TGTGCCAGCAGTGAACAGGCACCTGAAGCTTTCTTT
CASSEQAPEAFF
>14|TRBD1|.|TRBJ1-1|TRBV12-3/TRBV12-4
TGTGCCAGCAGTCCAGGGACAGGGAACACTGAAGCTTTCTTT
CASSPGTGNTEAFF
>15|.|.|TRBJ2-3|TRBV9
TGTGCCAGCAGCACCGATGGCCGAGGCACAGATACGCAGTATTTT
CASSTDGRGTDTQYF
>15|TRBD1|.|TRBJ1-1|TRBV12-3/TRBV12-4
TGTGCCAGCACCCAAAGCGGGACAGTGAACACTGAAGCTTTCTTT
CASTQSGTVNTEAFF
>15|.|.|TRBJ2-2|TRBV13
TGTGCCAGCAACTCCGTGCGGGGAGGAACCGGGGAGCTGTTTTTT
CASNSVRGGTGELFF
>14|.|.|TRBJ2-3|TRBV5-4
TGTGCCAGCGGCCGGGACACCAGCACAGATACGCAGTATTTT
CASGRDTSTDTQYF
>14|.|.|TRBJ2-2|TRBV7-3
TGTGCCAGCAGCTTAAGTGGGGGCGACGGGGAGCTGTTTTTT
CASSLSGGDGELFF
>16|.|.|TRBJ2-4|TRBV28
TGTGCCAGCAGTTTCCCACAGGGTGTCTTGGGTAACATTCAGTACTTC
CASSFPQGVLGNIQYF
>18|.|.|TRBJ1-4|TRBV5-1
TGCGCCAGCAGATACCTATTTACTTCAGGGACTCCTAATGAAAAACTGTTTTTT
CASRYLFTSGTPNEKLFF
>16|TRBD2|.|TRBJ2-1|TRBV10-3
TGTGCCATCAGTGAGTATCGTGAGGGAGGGCGCAATGAGCAGTTCTTC
CAISEYREGGRNEQFF
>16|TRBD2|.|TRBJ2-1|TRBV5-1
TGCGCCAGCAGCTTGGTCGTCGGGGGGGCCTACAATGAGCAGTTCTTC
CASSLVVGGAYNEQFF
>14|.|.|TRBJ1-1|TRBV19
TGTGCCAGTAGTACCCAGGAGGGAGCAACTGAAGCTTTCTTT
CASSTQEGATEAFF
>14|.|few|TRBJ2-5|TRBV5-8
TGTGCCAGCAGCCCTGGTGGGGTACGAGAGACCCAGTACTTC
CASSPGGVRETQYF
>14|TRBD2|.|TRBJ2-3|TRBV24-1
TGTGCCACCAGTGGGCAGCGGGGGGTAGATACGCAGTATTTT
CATSGQRGVDTQYF
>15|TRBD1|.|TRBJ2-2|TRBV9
TGTGCCAGCAGCGCACCGGGACAGGGGTCCGGGGAGCTGTTTTTT
CASSAPGQGSGELFF